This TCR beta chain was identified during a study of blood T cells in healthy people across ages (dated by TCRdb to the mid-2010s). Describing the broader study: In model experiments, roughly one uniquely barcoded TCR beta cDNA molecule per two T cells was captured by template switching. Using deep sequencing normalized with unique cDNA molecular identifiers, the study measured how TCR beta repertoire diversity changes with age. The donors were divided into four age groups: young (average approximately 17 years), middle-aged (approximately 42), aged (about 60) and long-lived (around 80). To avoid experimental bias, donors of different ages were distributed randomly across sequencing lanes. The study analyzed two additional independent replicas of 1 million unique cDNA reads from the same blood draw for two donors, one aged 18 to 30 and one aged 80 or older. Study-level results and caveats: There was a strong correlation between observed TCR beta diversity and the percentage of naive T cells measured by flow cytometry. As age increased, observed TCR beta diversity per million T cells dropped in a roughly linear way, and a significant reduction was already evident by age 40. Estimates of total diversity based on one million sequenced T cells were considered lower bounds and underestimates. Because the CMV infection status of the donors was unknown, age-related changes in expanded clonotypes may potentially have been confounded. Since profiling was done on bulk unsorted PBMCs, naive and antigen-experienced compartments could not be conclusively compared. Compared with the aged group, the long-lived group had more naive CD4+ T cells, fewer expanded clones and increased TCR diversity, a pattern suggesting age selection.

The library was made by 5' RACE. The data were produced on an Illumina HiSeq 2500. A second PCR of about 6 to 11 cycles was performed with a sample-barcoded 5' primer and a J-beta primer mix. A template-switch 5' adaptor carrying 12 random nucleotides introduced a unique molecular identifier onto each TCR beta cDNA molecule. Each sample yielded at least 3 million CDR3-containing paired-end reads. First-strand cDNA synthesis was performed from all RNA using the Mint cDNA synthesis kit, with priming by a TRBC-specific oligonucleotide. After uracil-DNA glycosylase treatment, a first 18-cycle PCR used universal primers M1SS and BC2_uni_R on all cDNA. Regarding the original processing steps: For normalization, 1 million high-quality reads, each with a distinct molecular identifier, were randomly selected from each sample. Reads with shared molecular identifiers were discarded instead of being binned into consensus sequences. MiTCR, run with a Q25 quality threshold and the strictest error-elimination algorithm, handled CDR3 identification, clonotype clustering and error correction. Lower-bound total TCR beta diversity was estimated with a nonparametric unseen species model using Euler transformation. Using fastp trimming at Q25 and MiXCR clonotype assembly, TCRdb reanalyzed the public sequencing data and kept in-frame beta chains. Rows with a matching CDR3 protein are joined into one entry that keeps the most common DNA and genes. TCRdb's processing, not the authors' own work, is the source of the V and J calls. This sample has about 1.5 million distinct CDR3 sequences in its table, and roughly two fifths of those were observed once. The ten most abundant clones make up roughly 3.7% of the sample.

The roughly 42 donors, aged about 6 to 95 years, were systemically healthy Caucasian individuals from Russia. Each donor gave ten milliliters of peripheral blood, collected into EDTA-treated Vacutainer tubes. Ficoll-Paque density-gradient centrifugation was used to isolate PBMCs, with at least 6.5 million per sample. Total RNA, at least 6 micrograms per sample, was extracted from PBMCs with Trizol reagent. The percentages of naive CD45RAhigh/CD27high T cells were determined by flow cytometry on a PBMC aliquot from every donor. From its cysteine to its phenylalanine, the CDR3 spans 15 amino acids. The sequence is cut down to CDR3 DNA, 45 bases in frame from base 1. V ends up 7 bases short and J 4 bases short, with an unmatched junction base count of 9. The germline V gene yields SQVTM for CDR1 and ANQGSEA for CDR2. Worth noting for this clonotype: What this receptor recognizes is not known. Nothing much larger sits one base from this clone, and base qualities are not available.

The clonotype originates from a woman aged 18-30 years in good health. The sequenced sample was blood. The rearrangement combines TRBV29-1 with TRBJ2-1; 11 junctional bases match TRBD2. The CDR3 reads CSAHRGTSGYNEQFF. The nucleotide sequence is TGCAGCGCCCACAGGGGGACTAGCGGTTACAATGAGCAGTTCTTC.